This T cell receptor beta chain emerged from a study of cytomegalovirus exposure and HLA in healthy donors (dated by TCRdb to the late 2010s). With regard to the full study: An earlier analysis of about 530 of the donors reported 276 Gb of sequence data and approximately 120 million unique TCR beta sequences obtained from about 200 million T cells. An early release that covered more than 550 HLA-typed donors contained about 300 gigabases of sequencing data and about 84 million unique TCR sequences. Among the roughly 370 genotyped donors, more than 70% belonged to the genetic ancestry cluster associated with self-reported Caucasian donors. The study was designed to test whether signatures of past pathogen exposure could be identified by cataloging public T cell receptors. The T cell repertoires of 700 or so subjects were profiled by immunosequencing and related to cytomegalovirus serostatus. Besides the first cohort of 500 to 700 subjects, a separate validation cohort made up of around 120 different subjects was used. To predict cytomegalovirus infection status, the study combined high-throughput TCR immunosequencing, statistical association of individual TCRs with disease status, and machine learning. In a later analysis, previously published TCR beta repertoires from 666 donors were re-analyzed and high-resolution HLA genotyping was added so that TCR occurrence patterns could be studied. Rather than using new phenotypic data, the later analysis identified candidate immune exposures from TCR beta sequences and from how often those sequences occurred across donors. An earlier analysis of fewer than 700 of the donors applied high-throughput TCR beta sequencing to assess whether each TCR beta V gene segment acted as functional or pseudogenic. Donor age, sex, ethnicity and CMV serostatus were compiled together with the repertoire data. A later genetic analysis used genome-wide SNP genotypes for about 55% of the 666 donors, treating that subset as a discovery cohort. All discovery cohort repertoires had been generated using a single sequencing platform. HLA typing covered class I and class II loci at four-digit resolution. The number of donors typed differed by locus, with roughly 629-640 for A, B, C, DRB1 and DQB1, 522 for DQA1, about 610 for DPA1, and some 470 for DPB1. Several DR-DQ haplotypes were handled as single units for association and clustering because linkage in the cohort was strong. Among 398 genotyped donors of the cohort, an average of 235,054 unique TCR beta nucleotide sequences were sequenced per donor, 15% to 20% of them non-productive. Overall study outcomes, separate from this receptor: Across donors, most TCR sequences were observed very rarely, whereas some public TCRs were present in many individuals. The earlier analysis of 587 of the donors excluded 15 to 20 rarely observed V segments, including chromosome 9 orphons, because counts were too low. The authors suggested that the approach could potentially be extended to other disease states and immunological phenotypes. The presence/absence analyses assumed that sequencing depth was roughly uniform across donors, and that assumption may not be true. In an earlier analysis of roughly 560 of the donors, most TCR beta V segments were observed in productive rearrangements about 87% or about 30% of the time, broadly matching IMGT annotations. A further reported finding was that TCR beta sequences accurately predicted the HLA-A and HLA-B alleles for most subjects in the first cohort. In a later analysis, more than 15,000 TCR beta sequences were associated with specific HLA alleles at a false discovery rate of 0.05. HLA typing was unavailable for some donors at each locus, so association tests used only the typed subset. The only immune exposure information available for the cohort was CMV serostatus. The cohort was sequenced for TCR beta chains only, and without alpha or paired-chain data the features that could be detected were limited. The study listed approximately 160 TCR beta chains as associated with cytomegalovirus. Correlated functional status among segregating V segments might reflect linkage disequilibrium, but an unknown experimental factor could not be ruled out. V-gene and J-gene trimming of TCR beta chains was associated with a missense DCLRE1C variant in a later genetic analysis, and the association was replicated in an independent cohort. According to a later analysis, most CMV-associated TCR beta chains appeared to be HLA-restricted, and the HLA associations seemed to be driven largely by CMV exposure. Some IMGT-functional V segments, including TRBV6-2 and TRBV6-3, could not be told apart with the 87-base-pair reads, so those segments were excluded. A few of the identified cytomegalovirus-associated TCR beta chains were confirmed in vitro to be specific for cytomegalovirus antigens. Assigning TCR associations to individual alleles was difficult when HLA alleles, especially DR and DQ, strongly co-occurred. In a later genetic analysis, fewer N-insertions in productive TCRs were reported among donors in an Asian-associated ancestry cluster than the roughly 640-donor mean. Cytomegalovirus status was reported to be diagnosed by the classifier with high specificity and sensitivity in both the original and validation cohorts. In a later analysis, HLA-associated TCR beta chains showed more clonal expansion and lower generation probabilities than non-associated chains that were equally common. In a later analysis, TCR association rates were found to vary across HLA loci, with the most associated TCRs seen for DRB1 alleles and the fewest for HLA-C alleles. In a later analysis, several top co-occurrence clusters were reported to appear linked to parvovirus B19, influenza, CMV and Epstein-Barr virus. The sequencing pipeline was judged likely to have produced a cluster of highly shared sequence variants as a technical artifact.

Germline trimming: 0 bases from V, 2 bases from J; junction bases outside gene matches: 2. The CDR3, cysteine through phenylalanine, is 14 amino acids long. Solely the CDR3 DNA is kept, with 42 bases framed from the first base. The germline V gene encodes CDR1 GTSNPN and CDR2 SVGIG (reference sequence). Comments on this clone: This receptor's antigen is unknown. Base qualities were left out, and no much larger clone turns up one base away.

The library was made by the immunoSEQ multiplex PCR assay. For the multiplex PCR, a mixture combining 60 forward primers for TCR Vbeta segments and 13 reverse primers for TCR Jbeta segments was used. Amplification of the CDR3 region of rearranged TCR beta genes was performed with a multiplex PCR assay on genomic DNA. The Illumina HiSeq System was used to sequence the amplified TCR beta libraries as 87-base-pair reads. Under the source paper's analysis protocol: A later analysis tallied around 87 million unique TCR beta chains across the 550 to 850 repertoires, and around 12 million of those chains were shared by two or more donors. A nearest-neighbor algorithm error-corrected the raw reads and collapsed the reads into unique sequences, merging closely related sequences to remove PCR and sequencing errors. CDR3 sequences were aligned to IMGT reference sequences to assign V, D and J gene segments. For a sequence to be retained, at least a six-nucleotide match to both a V gene segment and a J gene segment was required. A rearrangement was called productive if the CDR3 had no stop codons and remained in frame with V and J, and every other rearrangement was called non-productive. Following IMGT convention, CDR3 was defined as the stretch from the second conserved V-encoded cysteine to the conserved J-encoded phenylalanine. In an earlier analysis of just under 600 of the donors, sequences lacking an unambiguous match to a single V gene segment were excluded. An earlier analysis of some 610 of the donors called V segments functional above 56.7% productive rearrangements and segregating when the between-donor standard deviation exceeded 5%. A statistical classification framework was built for diagnosing cytomegalovirus status from the catalog of TCR beta chain sequences. In a later analysis, V and J genes were assigned by comparing TCR nucleotide sequences against IMGT/GENE-DB human TR gene sequences. The TCRdist pipeline was used in a later analysis to assign CDR3 sequences and most-parsimonious VDJ recombination scenarios. In a later analysis, each TCR beta chain was defined by its CDR3 amino acid sequence together with its V-gene family, and reads lacking a unique V-gene family were excluded. As a way to deal with suspected cross-contamination and a sequencing artifact, a later analysis dropped 450 to 700 nucleotide sequences that were highly shared and had low generation probability. In a later analysis, a clonal expansion index for each public chain was calculated from normalized within-repertoire ranks of inferred template counts. A later analysis computed generation probabilities with a VDJ recombination model fitted to out-of-frame rearrangements, and checked the results against IGoR. A later analysis scored TCR-TCR, TCR-HLA and TCR-CMV co-occurrence with hypergeometric tests, applying a repertoire-size bias correction to TCR pairs. To estimate false discovery rates, a later analysis permuted the HLA or CMV assignments 20 times. In a later analysis, co-occurring TCRs were grouped using DBSCAN, and TCRdist sequence similarity was added for clustering within HLA-allele-positive subsets. Repertoires with fewer than 30,000 or more than 120,000 public chains, plus five repertoires with anomalous nucleotide sharing, were excluded from co-occurrence clustering. TCRdb retrieved this table from immuneACCESS and kept in-frame rearrangements only. Not all clones are present; in checked studies, unresolved V genes account for under half, and no reason is known for the remainder. The V and J calls and clone size are taken from that table; D and trimming were inferred from the DNA. This sample is represented by about 140,000 clones; roughly 76% of them were singletons. Of the sample, 1.5% to 2% is held by the ten largest clones.

The cohort was made up of 500 to 850 healthy bone marrow donors. All cohort members were sampled while nominally healthy, although unrecorded immune exposures were likely present. The donor tested CMV seronegative and was one of the 352 seronegative cohort members. Each donor provided a peripheral blood sample, and peripheral blood mononuclear cells were used for TCR beta sequencing. The Qiagen DNeasy Blood Extraction Kit was used to extract genomic DNA from the blood cell samples. This clonotype was sampled from a female donor in good health and CMV-seronegative. Sequenced: PBMCs. The chain employs TRBV30 and TRBJ1-1; a stretch of 8 junction bases matches TRBD1. Here the CDR3 is given as CAWSVTGGNTEAFF. The DNA sequence is given as TGTGCCTGGAGTGTTACAGGGGGAAACACTGAAGCTTTCTTT.